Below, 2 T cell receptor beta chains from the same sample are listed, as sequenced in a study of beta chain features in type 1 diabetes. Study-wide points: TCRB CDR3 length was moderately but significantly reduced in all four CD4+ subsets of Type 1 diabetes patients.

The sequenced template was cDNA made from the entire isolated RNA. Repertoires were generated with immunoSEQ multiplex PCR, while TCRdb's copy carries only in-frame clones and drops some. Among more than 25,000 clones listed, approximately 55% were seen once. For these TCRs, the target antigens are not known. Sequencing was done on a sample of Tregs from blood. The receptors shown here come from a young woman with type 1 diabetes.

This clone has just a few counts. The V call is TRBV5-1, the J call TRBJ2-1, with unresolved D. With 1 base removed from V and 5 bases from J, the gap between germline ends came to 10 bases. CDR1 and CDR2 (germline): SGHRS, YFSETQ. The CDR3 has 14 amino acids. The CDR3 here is CASSLSVMNNEQFF. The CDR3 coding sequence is TGCGCCAGCAGCTTGTCAGTAATGAACAATGAGCAGTTCTTC.

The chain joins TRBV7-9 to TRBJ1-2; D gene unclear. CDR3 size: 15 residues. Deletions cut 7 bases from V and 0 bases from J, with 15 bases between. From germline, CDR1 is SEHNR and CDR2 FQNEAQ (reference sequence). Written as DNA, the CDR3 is TGTGCCAGCACCCTCGGGGAGGGAGCTAACTATGGCTACACCTTC. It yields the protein CASTLGEGANYGYTF.